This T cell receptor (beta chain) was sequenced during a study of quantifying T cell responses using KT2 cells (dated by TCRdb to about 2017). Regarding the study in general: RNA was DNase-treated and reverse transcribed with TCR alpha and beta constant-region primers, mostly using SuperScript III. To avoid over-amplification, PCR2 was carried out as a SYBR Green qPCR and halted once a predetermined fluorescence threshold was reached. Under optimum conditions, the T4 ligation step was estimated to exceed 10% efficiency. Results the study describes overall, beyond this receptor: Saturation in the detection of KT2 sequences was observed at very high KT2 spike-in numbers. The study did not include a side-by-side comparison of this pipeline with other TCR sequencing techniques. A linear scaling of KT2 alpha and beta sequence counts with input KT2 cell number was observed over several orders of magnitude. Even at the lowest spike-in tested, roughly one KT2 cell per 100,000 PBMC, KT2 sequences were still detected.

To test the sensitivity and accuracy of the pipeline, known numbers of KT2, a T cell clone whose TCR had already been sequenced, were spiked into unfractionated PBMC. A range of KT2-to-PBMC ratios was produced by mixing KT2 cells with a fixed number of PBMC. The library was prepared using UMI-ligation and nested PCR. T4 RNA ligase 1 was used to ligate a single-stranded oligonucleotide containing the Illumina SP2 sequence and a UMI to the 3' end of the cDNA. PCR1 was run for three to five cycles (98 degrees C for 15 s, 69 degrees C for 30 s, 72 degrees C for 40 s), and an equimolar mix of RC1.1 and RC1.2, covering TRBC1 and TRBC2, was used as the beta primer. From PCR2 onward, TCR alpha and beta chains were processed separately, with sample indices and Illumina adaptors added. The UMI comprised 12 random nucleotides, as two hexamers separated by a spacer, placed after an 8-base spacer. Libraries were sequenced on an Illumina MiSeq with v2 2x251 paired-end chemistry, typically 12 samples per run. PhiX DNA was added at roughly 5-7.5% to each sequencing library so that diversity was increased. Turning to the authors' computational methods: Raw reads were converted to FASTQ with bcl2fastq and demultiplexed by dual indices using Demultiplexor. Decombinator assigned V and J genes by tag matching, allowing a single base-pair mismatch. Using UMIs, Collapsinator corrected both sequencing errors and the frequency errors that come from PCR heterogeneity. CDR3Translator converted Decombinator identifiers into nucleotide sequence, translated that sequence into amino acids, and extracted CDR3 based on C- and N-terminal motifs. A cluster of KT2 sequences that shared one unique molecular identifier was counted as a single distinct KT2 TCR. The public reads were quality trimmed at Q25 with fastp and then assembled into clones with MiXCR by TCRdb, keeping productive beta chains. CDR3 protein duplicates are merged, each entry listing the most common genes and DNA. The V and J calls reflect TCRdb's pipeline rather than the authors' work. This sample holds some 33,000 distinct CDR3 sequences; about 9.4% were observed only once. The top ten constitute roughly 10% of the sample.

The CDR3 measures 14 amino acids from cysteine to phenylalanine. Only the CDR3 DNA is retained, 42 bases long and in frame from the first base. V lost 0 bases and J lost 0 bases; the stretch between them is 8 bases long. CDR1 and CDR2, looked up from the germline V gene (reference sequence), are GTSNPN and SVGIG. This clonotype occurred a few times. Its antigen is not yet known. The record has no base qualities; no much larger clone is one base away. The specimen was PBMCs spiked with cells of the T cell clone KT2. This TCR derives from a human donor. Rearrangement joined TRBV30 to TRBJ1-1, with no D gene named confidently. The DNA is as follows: TGTGCCTGGAGTGTAAAGGGCGTGAACACTGAAGCTTTCTTT. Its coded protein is CAWSVKGVNTEAFF.